A single sample is the source of the 5 T cell receptor beta chains below, sequenced in a study of blood T cell repertoires in COVID-19. TCRdb's copy holds only in-frame clones and misses some; the assay was immunoSEQ multiplex PCR. The table lists tens of thousands of clones, around 83% of them singletons. Sequenced sample: peripheral blood. These receptors all come from a human donor in a cohort sampled during active COVID-19.

The CDR3 loop reads CSAARSGGYTF. CDR3 DNA: TGCAGTGCGGCTCGGAGTGGGGGCTACACCTTC. The chain links TRBV20-1 to TRBJ1-2; D call uncertain. V was trimmed by 6 bases and J by 8 bases, leaving 13 bases between them. The length of the CDR3 is 11 residues. Germline assignment: CDR1 DFQATT and CDR2 SNEGSKA (reference sequence).

The rearrangement joins TRBV2 to TRBJ2-5, with a weak D call TRBD2 (6 bases). The CDR3 extends over 14 amino acids. Trimming removed 6 bases at V and 5 bases at J, with 16 bases between. Germline-derived CDR1 and CDR2 are SNHLY and FYNNEI. The CDR3 DNA follows: TGTGCCAGCAGGGGGGGACTCCTCCGGGAGACCCAGTACTTC. It specifies CASRGGLLRETQYF. The full variable domain, completed using reference TRBV2 and TRBJ2-5, is EPEVTQTPSHQVTQMGQEVILRCVPISNHLYFYWYRQILGQKVEFLVSFYNNEISEKSEIFDDQFSVERPDGSNFTLKIRSTKLEDSAMYFCASRGGLLRETQYFGPGTRLLVL.

The V gene is TRBV5-1, the J gene TRBJ2-2, with D maybe TRBD2 (6 bases). CDR1 is SGHRS and CDR2 is YFSETQ in the germline V gene. The CDR3 is 14 residues long. Trimming took 9 bases from V and 0 from J, leaving 12 bases between them. CDR3 nucleotide sequence: TGCGCCACCTCCGCGGGGCCGAACACCGGGGAGCTGTTTTTT. Translating it yields CATSAGPNTGELFF.

V usage is TRBV6-5 and J usage is TRBJ2-7; possibly TRBD1 for D (6 bases). Germline V gene data show CDR1 as MNHEY and CDR2 as SVGAGI. V was clipped by 2 bases and J by 5 bases, with 13 bases between them. The CDR3 covers 14 residues. The CDR3 sequence is CASSYRGTDHEQYF. The CDR3 DNA sequence: TGTGCCAGCAGTTACAGGGGGACGGACCACGAGCAGTACTTC.

The chain uses TRBV6-5 and TRBJ2-7; TRBD2 agrees at 9 bases. The V gene end was trimmed by 6 bases and the J gene end by 5 bases; junction bases not matched to a gene: 11. The germline V gene encodes CDR1 MNHEY and CDR2 SVGAGI. This CDR3 has 15 residues. CDR3: CASRGASSGKDEQYF. For the CDR3, the DNA is TGTGCCAGCAGGGGAGCCTCTAGCGGGAAGGACGAGCAGTACTTC.